This T cell receptor (beta chain) was profiled in a study of blood T cell repertoires in COVID-19. Germline V lookup: CDR1 SGHTA, CDR2 FQGNSA. Trimming took off 9 bases at V and 0 bases at J, with 6 bases between the two ends. This CDR3 is built from 12 residues. TCRdb keeps only in-frame clones here, not all; method: immunoSEQ multiplex PCR. The sample holds over 200,000 clones; roughly 90% are singletons and the top ten take approximately 4%. This sequence was found in a woman between 25 and 40 years old who had been exposed to COVID-19. The sequencing sample was made of PBMCs or T cells enriched from blood (not recorded which). V and J are TRBV7-2 and TRBJ1-5; D unclear. The CDR3 bases are TGTGCCAGTAGATATAGCAATCAGCCCCAGCATTTT. This gives the protein CASRYSNQPQHF.